The 6 T cell receptor beta chains given below trace back to one sample, sequenced in a study of shared clonotypes between healthy human individuals. Clones were read by immunoSEQ multiplex PCR, and TCRdb kept only the in-frame ones, dropping some. The sample includes some 2,500,000 clones, over 85% seen only once; the top ten take about 0.34%. The sequencing input was naive CD4+ T cells from PBMCs. Subset described: CD45RA+ positively selected. The source is a man younger than 35 in good health. Some clones in this sample may be carry-over from other donors' samples.

This clone has a single count. V gene TRBV28 combines with J gene TRBJ2-5; 8 nucleotides line up with TRBD1. CDR3 size: 15 residues. CDR1 is MDHEN, CDR2 SYDVKM, per germline. The trim removed 5 bases at V and 5 bases at J, leaving 10 bases unmatched. The CDR3 sequence is CASSTSDRGGETQYF. The CDR3 region has the DNA TGTGCCAGCAGTACATCTGACAGGGGCGGGGAGACCCAGTACTTC. Combining the CDR3 with reference TRBV28 and TRBJ2-5 gives the whole variable domain DVKVTQSSRYLVKRTGEKVFLECVQDMDHENMFWYRQDPGLGLRLIYFSYDVKMKEKGDIPEGYSVSREKKERFSLILESASTNQTSMYLCASSTSDRGGETQYFGPGTRLLVL.

V is TRBV4-1 and J is TRBJ1-5, with D hard to call. Germline CDR1 is MGHRA and CDR2 is YSYEKL. The CDR3 consists of 14 residues. The V and J ends lost 2 bases and 1 base respectively, with 6 bases between them. The CDR3 is CASSQWESNQPQHF. In DNA form, the CDR3 reads TGCGCCAGCAGCCAATGGGAGAGCAATCAGCCCCAGCATTTT.

Of note for this clone: This specimen includes other DNA sequences encoding the same CDR3. The rearrangement joins TRBV5-4 to TRBJ2-5; D possibly corresponds to TRBD2 (6 bases). V lost 4 bases to trimming and J lost 1 base, with 11 bases between them. In germline, CDR1 is SGHNT, CDR2 YYREEE (reference sequence). This CDR3 has 14 residues. In nucleotides, the CDR3 is TGTGCCAGCAGCCCGGGCGGGGTCCAAGAGACCCAGTACTTC. As protein: CASSPGGVQETQYF.

As regards this clone: Other DNA sequences in the sample encode the same CDR3. The rearrangement joins TRBV28 to TRBJ2-5; D perhaps matches TRBD2 (5 bases). Trimming took 4 bases from V and 4 from J, leaving 7 bases between them. Germline assignment: CDR1 MDHEN and CDR2 SYDVKM. This CDR3 region has 12 residues. The CDR3 coding sequence is TGTGCCAGCAGTTCCAGCGGAGAGACCCAGTACTTC. Its protein product is CASSSSGETQYF.

The chain has TRBV7-3 and TRBJ2-1, with D maybe TRBD2 (6 bases). The CDR3 is 15 amino acids. The V and J ends lost 5 bases and 6 bases respectively, with 17 bases between them. The germline CDR1 and CDR2 sequences are SGHTA and FQGTGA. The CDR3 region is CASSLTRETFNEQFF. The CDR3 nucleotides are TGTGCCAGCAGCCTTACACGGGAGACGTTCAATGAGCAGTTCTTC.

The rearrangement uses TRBV7-6 and TRBJ1-5; D might be TRBD1 (5 bases). The CDR3 spans 14 residues. Germline V gene data show CDR1 as SGHVS and CDR2 as FNYEAQ. The V end was cut by 3 bases, the J end by 5 bases, with 11 bases between. CDR3 DNA sequence: TGTGCCAGCAGCTTGGCAGGGACTCATCAGCCCCAGCATTTT. Translating gives CASSLAGTHQPQHF.